What follows are 20 T cell receptor beta chains derived from one specimen sequenced in a study of CD8+CD57+ T cells in acquired aplastic anemia. Genomic DNA acted as the template from which TCR beta VDJ combination and CDR3 sequence profiling were carried out. One entry per CDR3 protein results from TCRdb running MiXCR on the reads. The data show fewer than 250,000 distinct CDR3 sequences, 54% seen once. Sequenced input: sorted CD4+, CD8+, or CD8+CD57+ T cells (not recorded which) from PBMCs. These receptors all stem from a human donor in good health, serving as a control.

In its sample, this clonotype was seen a few times. A much larger clone differs by one base, so this may be a read error. V and J are TRBV11-1 and TRBJ1-2; a possible D gene is TRBD1 (6 bases). Germline V lookup: CDR1 SGHAT, CDR2 FQDESV (reference sequence). The CDR3 extends over 14 amino acids. This chain's CDR3 is CASSLAQGSYGYAF. The CDR3 bases are TGTGCCAGCAGCTTAGCACAGGGTAGCTATGGCTACGCCTTC.

V and J are TRBV7-8 and TRBJ1-2; no reliable D call. Trimming left V 1 base short and J 4 bases short, with 13 bases between. CDR3 length: 15 amino acids. Germline V gene sequence: CDR1 SGHVS, CDR2 FQNEAQ. The CDR3 here is CASSLVEGAVYGYTF. The CDR3 DNA is TGTGCCAGCAGCTTAGTTGAAGGCGCGGTCTATGGCTACACCTTC.

This clonotype appeared once. The V call is TRBV2, the J call TRBJ2-3, with TRBD2 matching over 9 bases. Per the germline V gene, CDR1 is SNHLY and CDR2 is FYNNEI. The CDR3 sequence is 17 residues long. V trimming: 7 bases; J trimming: 2 bases; junction bases outside the gene matches: 13. In DNA, the CDR3 is TGTGCCAGCATGCGGGAGGGCCTTCACCACAACACAGATACGCAGTATTTT. Translating gives CASMREGLHHNTDTQYF.

This chain uses TRBV11-2 with TRBJ2-1; 9 bases fit TRBD2. V was pared by 2 bases and J by 8 bases, with 4 bases of the junction left unmatched. Germline loops: CDR1 SGHAT, CDR2 FQNNGV. The CDR3 consists of 14 residues. CDR3 in amino acids: CASSLSGGSDEQFF. CDR3 DNA sequence: TGTGCCAGCAGCTTAAGCGGGGGGTCGGATGAGCAGTTCTTC.

This clonotype has a handful of counts. The chain employs TRBV28 and TRBJ1-2, with D possibly matching TRBD1 (5 bases). CDR3 length equals 15 residues. Germline loops: CDR1 MDHEN, CDR2 SYDVKM. V lost 4 bases and J lost 6, with 18 bases in between. The CDR3 spells CASSSPGAGDDGYTF. CDR3 DNA: TGTGCCAGCAGTTCCCCCGGGGCAGGCGACGATGGCTACACCTTC.

The chain recombines TRBV7-9 with TRBJ2-3; TRBD1 agrees at 9 bases. The J segment lost 5 bases and the V segment lost 5 bases, leaving 17 bases of the junction unmatched. Looked up from germline, CDR1 is SEHNR and CDR2 is FQNEAQ (reference sequence). The CDR3 has 18 amino acids. The CDR3 DNA reads TGTGCCAGCAGCCAGGGACAGGGACGAGCGGGACGAGGAGATACGCAGTATTTT. Residues: CASSQGQGRAGRGDTQYF.

This clonotype occurred a few times. The chain is built from TRBV10-3 and TRBJ2-7, with D possibly matching TRBD1 (6 bases). V was trimmed by 10 bases and J by 4 bases, leaving 17 bases between them. Germline CDR1 is ENHRY and CDR2 is SYGVKD. The CDR3 runs to 13 residues. The CDR3 region is CATETGRLYEQYF. For the CDR3, the DNA is TGTGCCACAGAGACAGGCCGATTATACGAGCAGTACTTC.

This sequence joins TRBV7-9 and TRBJ1-2; weak D call: TRBD1 (5 bases). The CDR3 runs to 16 residues. CDR1 and CDR2 (germline): SEHNR, FQNEAQ (reference sequence). The V gene lost 9 bases and the J gene lost 3 bases, with 23 bases spanning the gap. The CDR3 sequence is CASLMDHSGAYYGYTF. CDR3 in DNA: TGTGCCAGTCTCATGGACCACTCTGGGGCCTACTATGGCTACACCTTC. The full variable domain, completed using reference TRBV7-9 and TRBJ1-2, is DTGVSQNPRHKITKRGQNVTFRCDPISEHNRLYWYRQTLGQGPEFLTYFQNEAQLEKSRLLSDRFSAERPKGSFSTLEIQRTEQGDSAMYLCASLMDHSGAYYGYTFGSGTRLTVV.

As regards this clonotype: A read error may explain this, as a much larger clone is one base away. The V gene is TRBV5-6, the J gene TRBJ2-2; 10 bases map to TRBD1. This CDR3 is 17 amino acids long. The germline V gene has CDR1 SGHDT and CDR2 YYEEEE. In nucleotides, the CDR3 is TGTGCCAGCAGCTTGTTTTTAGGACAGGGGGTTTCCGGGGAGCTGTCTTTT. Protein sequence: CASSLFLGQGVSGELSF.

This clonotype occurred many times. CDR3 protein: CSAREGTSGAPTDTQYF. The CDR3 nucleotides are TGCAGTGCTAGGGAGGGGACTAGCGGGGCGCCCACAGATACGCAGTATTTT. The chain is built from TRBV20-1 and TRBJ2-3; 13 nucleotides align to TRBD2. J lost 2 bases, V lost 3 bases, and 8 bases had no gene match. In germline, CDR1 is DFQATT, CDR2 SNEGSKA (reference sequence). This CDR3 region has 17 residues.

The chain combines TRBV9 with TRBJ2-2; D unclear. V was clipped by 4 bases and J by 7 bases, with 11 bases between them. Germline V gene sequence: CDR1 SGDLS, CDR2 YYNGEE. CDR3 length: 13 residues. In DNA, the CDR3 is TGTGCCAGCAGCCACTATGGGGACGGGGAGCTGTTTTTT. Translating it yields CASSHYGDGELFF.

This chain joins TRBV2 and TRBJ1-6; D remains ambiguous. V was trimmed by 6 bases and J by 10 bases, leaving 28 bases between them. Germline CDR1 SNHLY, CDR2 FYNNEI. This CDR3 is built from 18 residues. The CDR3 DNA sequence: TGTGCCAGCAGAGAATCCACGTCATGGGCACAGCTACGGTCACCCCTCCACTTT. The encoded protein is CASRESTSWAQLRSPLHF.

This clonotype was observed many times. The gene calls are TRBV7-2 and TRBJ2-7, with D hard to call. The CDR3 runs 13 residues. Trimming pared 6 bases from V and 1 base from J, leaving 10 bases between. Per the germline V gene, CDR1 is SGHTA and CDR2 is FQGNSA. CDR3 loop: CASRVDPSYEQYF. DNA for the CDR3: TGTGCCAGCAGGGTCGACCCATCCTACGAGCAGTACTTC.

This chain uses TRBV6-5 with TRBJ1-2; 7 nucleotides align to TRBD1. The trim removed 5 bases at V and 0 bases at J, leaving 6 bases unmatched. The CDR3 runs 15 residues. From germline, CDR1 is MNHEY and CDR2 SVGAGI. CDR3 coding DNA: TGTGCCAGCAGTGACAGGGCTAAATCTAACTATGGCTACACCTTC. As protein: CASSDRAKSNYGYTF.

This chain links TRBV29-1 with TRBJ2-1; 9 bases match TRBD1. Germline CDR1 SQVTM, CDR2 ANQGSEA. The CDR3 is 15 amino acids. With 4 bases clipped from V and 8 bases from J, the junction kept 12 bases outside the gene matches. The CDR3 region is CSVARAGTGNDEQFF. CDR3 coding DNA: TGCAGCGTTGCGCGTGCCGGGACAGGGAACGATGAGCAGTTCTTC.

About this clonotype: Since a much larger clone is just one base distant, this may be a read error. V gene TRBV6-5 combines with J gene TRBJ2-7; perhaps TRBD2 as D (6 bases). The CDR3 is 14 amino acids. In germline, CDR1 is MNHEY, CDR2 SVGAGI. The CDR3 nucleotides are TGTGCCAGCAGTTACTCGTGGGGACTTTACGGGCAGTACTTC. Its translation: CASSYSWGLYGQYF.

This sequence joins TRBV19 and TRBJ2-1; no reliable D call. The CDR3 has 14 amino acids. Trimming removed 6 bases at V and 9 bases at J, with 18 bases between. Per the germline V gene, CDR1 is LNHDA and CDR2 is SQIVND (reference sequence). The CDR3 region has the DNA TGTGCCAGTAGGGAGACGGGTATAACGGGTGAGCAGTTCTTC. This gives the protein CASRETGITGEQFF.

The rearrangement uses TRBV20-1 and TRBJ1-2, with D maybe TRBD1 (5 bases). Per the germline V gene, CDR1 is DFQATT and CDR2 is SNEGSKA (reference sequence). There are 13 residues in the CDR3. V gave up 6 bases and J gave up 0 bases, with 11 bases separating them. DNA of the CDR3: TGCAGTGCACGGGACGCAACTAACTATGGCTACACCTTC. Protein product: CSARDATNYGYTF.

This clonotype was counted a single time. At one of its ends the junction is not consistent with the germline gene, which may arise from a read error. This chain connects TRBV2 to TRBJ2-7; maybe TRBD2 (7 bases). The CDR3 is made up of 16 amino acids. CDR1 is SNHLY, CDR2 FYNNEI, per germline. CDR3 loop: CASSQAGHRSSYEQYF. The DNA for the CDR3 is TGTGCCAGCAGTCAAGCGGGACACCGATCTTCCTACGAGCAGTACTTC. The full variable domain, in which reference TRBV2 and TRBJ2-7 provide the parts outside the CDR3, is EPEVTQTPSHQVTQMGQEVILRCVPISNHLYFYWYRQILGQKVEFLVSFYNNEISEKSEIFDDQFSVERPDGSNFTLKIRSTKLEDSAMYFCASSQAGHRSSYEQYFGPGTRLTVT.

There are many counts of this clonotype. This chain joins TRBV4-3 and TRBJ2-7, with TRBD1 identical over 8 bases. The junction had 6 bases not matched to a gene; V was cut back by 0 bases and J by 5 bases. The CDR3 covers 15 residues. CDR1 is LGHNA and CDR2 is YSLEER in the germline V gene. CDR3 coding DNA: TGCGCCAGCAGCCAAGAAACAGGGGGGTTCAACGAGCAGTACTTC. Its protein product is CASSQETGGFNEQYF.